This T cell receptor (beta chain) was documented in a study of blood T cells in healthy people across ages. The study's findings and limits: The lack of PBMC sorting stopped any conclusive naive versus antigen-experienced comparison. For the donors, CMV status was unknown and possibly confounded expanded clonotype changes.

CDR3 size: 14 residues. Germline loops: CDR1 MDHEN, CDR2 SYDVKM. This clonotype appeared a few times. What it recognizes is unknown. Its ends do not fully match the called genes, so a read error is possible. The authors ran a second PCR of roughly 6 to 12 cycles using a sample-barcoded 5' primer and a J-beta primer mix. TCRdb reprocessed the 5' RACE reads via MiXCR and lists one record per CDR3 protein. Altogether over 1,500,000 distinct CDR3 sequences are present, roughly 43% being singletons, with the ten largest covering 23%. The V and J genes are TRBV28 and TRBJ2-7, with a tentative D call TRBD1 (5 bases). The source is a human donor in good health. Sequenced material: blood. The CDR3 reads CACSLTDPSYEQYF. The DNA of the CDR3 is TGTGCCTGCAGTTTGACAGACCCTTCCTACGAGCAGTACTTC. Using reference TRBV28 and TRBJ2-7 for the parts outside the CDR3, the full variable domain is DVKVTQSSRYLVKRTGEKVFLECVQDMDHENMFWYRQDPGLGLRLIYFSYDVKMKEKGDIPEGYSVSREKKERFSLILESASTNQTSMYLCACSLTDPSYEQYFGPGTRLTVT.